This T cell receptor beta chain was profiled in a study of cytomegalovirus exposure and HLA in healthy donors. General study results and limits: Using the classifier, cytomegalovirus status was reportedly diagnosed with high specificity and sensitivity. Three CMV-associated chains proved CMV antigen-specific in vitro. Cytomegalovirus-associated status was assigned to 164 TCR beta chains.

Profiled with immunoSEQ multiplex PCR; TCRdb holds only in-frame clones, not every one. The sample holds about 49,000 clones, approximately 90% seen once. With regard to this clone: Its antigen is as yet unknown.

Looked up from germline, CDR1 is LNHDA and CDR2 is SQIVND (reference sequence). This CDR3 region has 15 residues. V lost 5 bases to trimming and J lost 0 bases; unmatched junction nucleotides: 5. The chain carries TRBV19 and TRBJ2-3; 7 nucleotides agree with TRBD1. This sequence originates from a young man in good health and CMV-seronegative. The source material was PBMCs. CDR3 protein: CASSLGQLSTDTQYF. In nucleotides, the CDR3 is TGTGCCAGTAGTCTGGGACAGCTTAGCACAGATACGCAGTATTTT.